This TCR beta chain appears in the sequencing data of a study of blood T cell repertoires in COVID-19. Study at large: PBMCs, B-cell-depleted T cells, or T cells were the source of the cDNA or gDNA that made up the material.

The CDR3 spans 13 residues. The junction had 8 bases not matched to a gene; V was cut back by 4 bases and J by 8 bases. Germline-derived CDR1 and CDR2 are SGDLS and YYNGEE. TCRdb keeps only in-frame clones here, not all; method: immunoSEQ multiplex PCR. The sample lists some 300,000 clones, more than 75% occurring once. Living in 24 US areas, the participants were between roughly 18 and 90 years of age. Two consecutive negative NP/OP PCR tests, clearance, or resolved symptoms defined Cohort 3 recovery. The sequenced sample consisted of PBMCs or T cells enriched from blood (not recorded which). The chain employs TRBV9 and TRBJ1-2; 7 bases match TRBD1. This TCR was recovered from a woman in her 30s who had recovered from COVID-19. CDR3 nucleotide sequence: TGTGCCAGCAGCCCTAGGACAGGAAAAGGCTACACCTTC. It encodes CASSPRTGKGYTF.